These 29 T cell receptor beta chains were all obtained from the same sample, sequenced in a study of blood T cell repertoires in COVID-19. The assay was immunoSEQ multiplex PCR, and TCRdb's table has in-frame clones only and misses some. The repertoire includes tens of thousands of clones, 75% to 90% of them detected once, and 2.5% to 3% sits in the top ten. Sample: peripheral blood. The receptors originated from a man aged 50 or older with acute or convalescent COVID-19.

This rearrangement joins TRBV18 to TRBJ2-1, with D uncertain. The CDR3 loop spans 14 amino acids. Germline V gene sequence: CDR1 KGHSH, CDR2 LQKENI. V shed 3 bases and J shed 0 bases, with 6 bases lying between them. The chain's CDR3 is CASSPSSSYNEQFF. CDR3 bases: TGTGCCAGCTCACCTTCCAGCTCCTACAATGAGCAGTTCTTC.

This clone is a singleton in its sample. V is TRBV5-1 and J is TRBJ1-1; D uncertain. CDR3 length: 14 amino acids. Germline-derived CDR1 and CDR2 are SGHRS and YFSETQ. Trimming took 1 base from V and 3 from J, leaving 10 bases between them. The CDR3 nucleotides are TGCGCCAGCAGCTTGTTCGGGAGCGACACTGAAGCTTTCTTT. Translated, it gives CASSLFGSDTEAFF.

This clone has just a few counts. The rearrangement links TRBV7-2 to TRBJ1-2; possibly TRBD1 for D (6 bases). Trimming took off 0 bases at V and 5 bases at J, with 13 bases between the two ends. Per the germline V gene, CDR1 is SGHTA and CDR2 is FQGNSA. The CDR3 contains 15 residues. CDR3 sequence: CASSLAPGERYGYTF. The CDR3 nucleotides are TGTGCCAGCAGCTTAGCTCCAGGGGAAAGATATGGCTACACCTTC.

The chain is built from TRBV27 and TRBJ1-3; maybe TRBD1 (6 bases). Germline V gene lookup returns CDR1 MNHEY and CDR2 SMNVEV (reference sequence). The V end was cut by 0 bases, the J end by 4 bases, with 16 bases between. The CDR3 runs to 17 residues. The CDR3 DNA reads TGTGCCAGCAGTTTATCCCAATCAGGGGTCGGCGGAAACACCATATATTTT. It is translated as CASSLSQSGVGGNTIYF.

The chain has TRBV5-1 and TRBJ2-3; 12 bases fit TRBD2. Trimming took 2 bases from V and 4 from J; bases not matched to a gene: 5. The CDR3 spans 16 residues. Germline CDR1 reads SGHRS; CDR2 reads YFSETQ. The CDR3 spells CASSFRLAGASDTQYF. The CDR3 region has the DNA TGCGCCAGCAGCTTTAGACTAGCGGGAGCGTCAGATACGCAGTATTTT.

The rearrangement joins TRBV11-2 to TRBJ2-1; tentatively, D is TRBD2 (6 bases). This CDR3 has 15 residues. Trimming removed 0 bases from V and 0 bases from J, with 6 bases in between. Germline V gives CDR1 SGHAT, CDR2 FQNNGV. The chain's CDR3 is CASSLERDSYNEQFF. The CDR3, as DNA: TGTGCCAGCAGCTTAGAGCGGGACTCCTACAATGAGCAGTTCTTC. Filled out from reference TRBV11-2 and TRBJ2-1, the complete variable domain reads EAGVAQSPRYKIIEKRQSVAFWCNPISGHATLYWYQQILGQGPKLLIQFQNNGVVDDSQLPKDRFSAERLKGVDSTLKIQPAKLEDSAVYLCASSLERDSYNEQFFGPGTRLTVL.

This chain connects TRBV5-4 to TRBJ2-3, with 12 bases matching TRBD2. Trimming took 6 bases from V and 6 from J; bases not matched to a gene: 11. The CDR3 runs 16 residues. Germline V gene data show CDR1 as SGHNT and CDR2 as YYREEE (reference sequence). CDR3 loop: CASTLRLAGDSDTQYF. The CDR3 DNA sequence: TGTGCCAGCACCCTCAGACTAGCGGGAGACTCGGATACGCAGTATTTT.

The chain has TRBV6-5 and TRBJ2-7; possibly TRBD1 for D (8 bases). CDR1 is MNHEY and CDR2 is SVGAGI in the germline V gene. CDR3 size: 14 residues. Trimming cost V 8 bases and J 3 bases, with 17 bases left between them. For the CDR3, the DNA is TGTGCCAGCCAGGGGGCTAGCGGTTTCTACGAGCAGTACTTC. Its protein is CASQGASGFYEQYF.

This clone was detected once. The V gene is TRBV27, the J gene TRBJ1-2; weak D call: TRBD1 (6 bases). Germline assignment: CDR1 MNHEY and CDR2 SMNVEV (reference sequence). The CDR3 runs 16 residues. V was shortened by 2 bases and J by 5 bases, with 18 bases between the two germline ends. The DNA for the CDR3 is TGTGCCAGCAGTTTAGCCCCTCCCCAGGGGAAGTATGGCTACACCTTC. Amino acids: CASSLAPPQGKYGYTF.

This sequence joins TRBV7-2 and TRBJ2-7, with 8 positions matching TRBD1. CDR1 and CDR2 (germline): SGHTA, FQGNSA. CDR3 size: 16 residues. V gave up 1 base and J gave up 2 bases; unmatched junction bases: 7. This CDR3 reads CASSLVAPGQAYEQYF. CDR3 coding DNA: TGTGCCAGCAGCTTAGTTGCCCCGGGACAGGCCTACGAGCAGTACTTC.

Remarks on this clone: This sample also contains other DNA sequences that code for the same CDR3. V and J are TRBV11-3 and TRBJ2-4, with TRBD2 as a possible D gene (6 bases). The CDR3 extends over 16 amino acids. CDR1 and CDR2 from the germline V gene are SGHNT and YENEEA. Trimming pared 1 base from V and 2 bases from J, leaving 12 bases between. The CDR3 DNA reads TGTGCCAGCAGCTTAGGGGGAGGTGGATCCAAAAACATTCAGTACTTC. Its translation is CASSLGGGGSKNIQYF.

This chain connects TRBV7-2 to TRBJ1-5; the match to TRBD1 covers 8 bases. Germline CDR1 and CDR2: SGHTA and FQGNSA. J was trimmed by 7 bases and V by 4 bases; bases with no gene match: 9. The CDR3 loop spans 15 amino acids. The CDR3 sequence is CASSSGQGAWQPQHF. DNA of the CDR3: TGTGCCAGCAGCTCTGGACAGGGCGCTTGGCAGCCCCAGCATTTT.

The rearrangement links TRBV7-3 to TRBJ2-2; D gene ambiguous. Trimming removed 4 bases at V and 3 bases at J, with 12 bases between. The CDR3 totals 15 residues. Germline lookup yields CDR1 SGHTA and CDR2 FQGTGA. CDR3 in DNA: TGTGCCAGCAGCTACACACGGGTGGACACCGGGGAGCTGTTTTTT. Its translation: CASSYTRVDTGELFF.

The CDR3 region has the DNA TGTGCCAGCAGCGCGGGACAGGGATTCGTTTATTCACCCCTCCACTTT. Its protein product is CASSAGQGFVYSPLHF. The J gene is TRBJ1-6, the V gene TRBV9; 9 bases fit TRBD1. The junction had 9 bases not matched to a gene; V was cut back by 3 bases and J by 8 bases. Germline CDR1 is SGDLS and CDR2 is YYNGEE. The CDR3 consists of 16 residues. The complete variable domain, with remaining parts taken from reference TRBV9 and TRBJ1-6, reads DSGVTQTPKHLITATGQRVTLRCSPRSGDLSVYWYQQSLDQGLQFLIQYYNGEERAKGNILERFSAQQFPDLHSELNLSSLELGDSALYFCASSAGQGFVYSPLHFGNGTRLTVT.

This chain's CDR3 is CASSEVANSPLHF. The CDR3 nucleotides are TGTGCCAGCTCCGAGGTGGCGAATTCACCCCTCCACTTT. The chain combines TRBV18 with TRBJ1-6; D is ambiguous. There are 13 residues in the CDR3. Germline V lookup: CDR1 KGHSH, CDR2 LQKENI. The V end lost 6 bases, the J end lost 7 bases, and 10 bases lay between the germline ends.

V usage is TRBV24-1 and J usage is TRBJ2-5, with D tentatively TRBD2 (5 bases). Deletions cut 4 bases from V and 3 bases from J, with 5 bases between. Germline lookup yields CDR1 KGHDR and CDR2 SFDVKD. This CDR3 has 12 residues. This CDR3 is CATSDGEETQYF. DNA for the CDR3: TGTGCCACCAGTGACGGGGAAGAGACCCAGTACTTC.

The V gene is TRBV11-3, the J gene TRBJ2-3, with 12 bases lining up with TRBD2. The CDR3 length is 18 residues. Trimming cost V 1 base and J 2 bases; bases outside gene matches: 7. Per germline, CDR1 SGHNT and CDR2 YENEEA. CDR3 region: CASSLGAGLAGITDTQYF. CDR3 DNA: TGTGCCAGCAGCTTAGGTGCTGGACTAGCGGGAATCACAGATACGCAGTATTTT.

This clone was found a few times. The V call is TRBV11-2, the J call TRBJ2-1; 8 nucleotides match TRBD1. The V gene end was trimmed by 5 bases and the J gene end by 7 bases; junction bases not matched to a gene: 13. The germline V gene encodes CDR1 SGHAT and CDR2 FQNNGV. The length of the CDR3 is 16 residues. The CDR3 DNA is TGTGCCAGCAGCCCCCGGACAGGGCGGGGAAAAAATGAGCAGTTCTTC. Translated: CASSPRTGRGKNEQFF.

The J gene is TRBJ1-5, the V gene TRBV27; tentative D call: TRBD1 (6 bases). CDR3 size: 15 residues. V was clipped by 5 bases and J by 3 bases, with 14 bases between them. Germline-derived CDR1 and CDR2 are MNHEY and SMNVEV (reference sequence). Here the CDR3 reads CASSPRQEHNQPQHF. The CDR3 nucleotides read TGTGCCAGCAGTCCCCGACAGGAGCACAATCAGCCCCAGCATTTT.

The rearrangement joins TRBV27 to TRBJ2-7; TRBD2 agrees at 11 bases. J lost 4 bases, V lost 5 bases, and 10 bases had no gene match. Germline CDR1 MNHEY, CDR2 SMNVEV (reference sequence). This CDR3 is 16 amino acids long. CDR3 in DNA: TGTGCCAGCAGTCCATCACTAGCGGGAGTATTGTACGAGCAGTACTTC. Residues: CASSPSLAGVLYEQYF.

This rearrangement joins TRBV4-1 to TRBJ2-7, with 7 bases aligning to TRBD1. The V gene's germline CDR1 is MGHRA and CDR2 YSYEKL. V trimming: 0 bases; J trimming: 3 bases; junction bases outside the gene matches: 8. This CDR3 has 16 amino acids. The CDR3 region has the DNA TGCGCCAGCAGCCAAGAGCAGGGGGTCAACCTCTACGAGCAGTACTTC. Encoded protein: CASSQEQGVNLYEQYF.

The gene calls are TRBV28 and TRBJ2-5; 10 bases map to TRBD1. This CDR3 contains 15 residues. Germline V gives CDR1 MDHEN, CDR2 SYDVKM. Trimming removed 3 bases from V and 1 base from J; junction bases left unmatched: 2. In DNA form, the CDR3 reads TGTGCCAGCAGTTTCGGGACAGGGGTCCAAGAGACCCAGTACTTC. Encoded protein: CASSFGTGVQETQYF.

The chain recombines TRBV6-2 or TRBV6-3 with TRBJ1-1, with D possibly being TRBD1 (5 bases). The V and J ends lost 4 bases and 3 bases respectively, with 27 bases between them. The germline V gene has CDR1 MNHEY and CDR2 SVGEGT. The CDR3 has 19 residues. The CDR3 here is CASSSSPGYVGGGDTEAFF. Here the CDR3 DNA reads TGTGCCAGCAGTTCCTCTCCGGGGTACGTTGGAGGAGGGGACACTGAAGCTTTCTTT.

DNA of the CDR3: TGTGCCAGCAGACCCCCTACCCCAGACAGGGCCCCCTACGAGCAGTACTTC. It translates to CASRPPTPDRAPYEQYF. The chain has TRBV2 and TRBJ2-7, with 7 bases aligning to TRBD1. The J segment lost 2 bases and the V segment lost 6 bases, leaving 16 bases of the junction unmatched. This CDR3 region has 17 residues. Germline V gene data show CDR1 as SNHLY and CDR2 as FYNNEI.

This clone was detected a few times. J is TRBJ2-1 and V is TRBV19; D is ambiguous. Deletions cut 2 bases from V and 9 bases from J, with 11 bases between. Germline V gene sequence: CDR1 LNHDA, CDR2 SQIVND (reference sequence). The CDR3 is made up of 13 amino acids. CDR3 region: CASSIRLRSEQFF. Written as DNA, the CDR3 is TGTGCCAGTAGTATAAGACTCAGAAGTGAGCAGTTCTTC.

This sequence joins TRBV19 and TRBJ2-5; TRBD2 aligns across 9 bases. The CDR3 consists of 16 residues. Germline V lookup: CDR1 LNHDA, CDR2 SQIVND (reference sequence). V lost 4 bases to trimming and J lost 2 bases; unmatched junction nucleotides: 8. The CDR3 region has the DNA TGTGCCAGTAGTAGGAGCGTAGCGGGAGTACAAGAGACCCAGTACTTC. Its protein is CASSRSVAGVQETQYF.

V and J are TRBV3-1 (or the pseudogene TRBV3-2) and TRBJ2-5, with 10 bases that match TRBD2. The length of the CDR3 is 15 residues. J lost 6 bases, V lost 7 bases, and 11 bases had no gene match. CDR1 and CDR2 (germline): LGHDT, YNNKEL (reference sequence). The CDR3 region has the DNA TGTGCCAGCACCCCCCCTAGCGGGAGATCCCAGACCCAGTACTTC. It codes for CASTPPSGRSQTQYF.

The chain recombines TRBV27 with TRBJ2-5; 12 bases map to TRBD2. The CDR3 extends over 16 amino acids. The germline CDR1 and CDR2 sequences are MNHEY and SMNVEV (reference sequence). With V trimmed by 5 bases and J by 2 bases, 6 bases remained unmatched. Here the CDR3 DNA reads TGTGCCAGCAGTCTACGACTAGCGGGAGCACAAGAGACCCAGTACTTC. This codes for CASSLRLAGAQETQYF.

The V gene is TRBV6-2 or TRBV6-3, the J gene TRBJ2-5; TRBD2 might be the D (5 bases). V lost 5 bases to trimming and J lost 5 bases, with 15 bases between them. The CDR3 extends over 14 amino acids. The germline gives CDR1 MNHEY, CDR2 SVGEGT. CDR3 amino acids: CASSGPSTGETQYF. CDR3 DNA: TGTGCCAGCAGTGGACCGAGTACGGGGGAGACCCAGTACTTC.